This entry describes one TCR beta chain. Its antigen is not identified. Described time point: patch test 3, about 24 weeks after DPC sensitization. Treatment: therapeutic diphenylcyclopropenone sensitization with weekly scalp DPC. The data were obtained in a study of human T cells and chemical hapten exposure. As for the study in general: An area of 2 cm by 2 cm on upper inner arm skin received 2% DPC for sensitization. Study-wide points: The immune response of these alopecia patients might not match healthy individuals'. No shift was seen in TCRs above 1 in 1000 frequency with DPC sensitization.

CDR1 DFQATT and CDR2 SNEGSKA come from the germline V gene (reference sequence). The CDR3 loop spans 14 amino acids. The V end was cut by 6 bases, the J end by 5 bases, with 17 bases between. Unique molecular identifiers were attached to individual cDNA molecules during library preparation. Each CDR3 protein gets one entry after TCRdb re-called the RACE reads with MiXCR. Among 150,000 to 200,000 distinct CDR3 sequences listed, about a quarter were seen once. The sequence was collected from a woman between 18 and 30 years old with alopecia areata. Some clones in this sample may be carry-over from other donors' samples. This material consisted of whole blood, taken in connection with sensitization to the hapten diphenylcyclopropenone (DPC). The J gene is TRBJ1-5, the V gene TRBV20-1; D ambiguous. CDR3 residues: CSARDGWEYQPQHF. The CDR3 bases are TGCAGTGCCCGAGACGGTTGGGAATATCAGCCCCAGCATTTT.